What follows are 21 T cell receptor beta chains derived from one specimen sequenced in a study of OX40 agonist ivuxolimab in advanced cancers. Sequenced by immunoSEQ multiplex PCR; TCRdb stores in-frame clones only, minus some. The data show tens of thousands of clones, roughly 80% seen once. Sequenced material: CD4+ or CD8+ T cells sorted from blood, taken in a trial of the OX40 agonist ivuxolimab. All receptors derive from an adult with an advanced solid tumor such as melanoma, head and neck, liver or kidney cancer.

The chain carries TRBV9 and TRBJ2-5, with TRBD2 matching 7 bases. V trimming: 0 bases; J trimming: 4 bases; junction bases outside the gene matches: 3. The CDR3 length is 14 residues. Germline loops: CDR1 SGDLS, CDR2 YYNGEE. CDR3 nucleotides: TGTGCCAGCAGCGTAGCGGGAGGAGGAGAGACCCAGTACTTC. Its protein product is CASSVAGGGETQYF.

This sequence joins TRBV28 and TRBJ2-7, with D hard to call. Germline V gene lookup returns CDR1 MDHEN and CDR2 SYDVKM. This CDR3 region has 12 residues. Trimming cost V 5 bases and J 1 base, with 6 bases left between them. The CDR3 sequence: CASSPRSYEQYF. CDR3 sequence (DNA): TGTGCCAGCAGTCCACGATCCTACGAGCAGTACTTC.

This sequence joins TRBV10-2 and TRBJ2-5; D may be TRBD2 (5 bases). Germline-derived CDR1 and CDR2 are WSHSY and SAAADI. V gave up 4 bases and J gave up 13 bases, with 13 bases separating them. The length of the CDR3 is 11 residues. Written as DNA, the CDR3 is TGCGCCAGCAGTGTGGACTCCCGGCCGTACTTC. It is translated as CASSVDSRPYF.

This clone was observed once. The chain has TRBV11-2 and TRBJ2-2; D perhaps matches TRBD2 (5 bases). V was cut by 4 bases and J by 2 bases, with 14 bases left in between. The CDR3 sequence is 16 residues long. Germline loops: CDR1 SGHAT, CDR2 FQNNGV. CDR3: CASSSFEGPNTGELFF. The CDR3 DNA is TGTGCCAGCAGCTCCTTCGAGGGCCCTAACACCGGGGAGCTGTTTTTT.

The V and J genes are TRBV27 and TRBJ1-5; 7 bases match TRBD1. The V gene end was trimmed by 6 bases and the J gene end by 7 bases; junction bases not matched to a gene: 36. In germline, CDR1 is MNHEY, CDR2 SMNVEV (reference sequence). This CDR3 is 23 amino acids long. The CDR3 here is CASSPRSSFNYGRGDRKKQPQHF. The CDR3 nucleotides read TGTGCCAGCAGCCCCCGCAGCAGTTTCAACTATGGTCGGGGGGACAGAAAAAAACAGCCCCAGCATTTT.

The chain uses TRBV6-5 and TRBJ1-1; D is unresolved. Germline loops: CDR1 MNHEY, CDR2 SVGAGI. Between the trimmed V and J ends, which lost 2 bases and 2 bases, there was a span of 9 bases. The CDR3 is made up of 14 amino acids. CDR3 amino acids: CASSYLRYNTEAFF. CDR3 in DNA: TGTGCCAGCAGTTACCTCAGATATAACACTGAAGCTTTCTTT.

The chain combines TRBV18 with TRBJ1-1, with D unclear. This CDR3 contains 13 residues. CDR1 KGHSH and CDR2 LQKENI come from the germline V gene. The V end was cut by 1 base, the J end by 4 bases, with 7 bases between. CDR3 DNA: TGTGCCAGCTCACCACGGTCTTTCACTGAAGCTTTCTTT. Translating gives CASSPRSFTEAFF. The full variable domain, with the rest looked up from reference TRBV18 and TRBJ1-1, is NAGVMQNPRHLVRRRGQEARLRCSPMKGHSHVYWYRQLPEEGLKFMVYLQKENIIDESGMPKERFSAEFPKEGPSILRIQQVVRGDSAAYFCASSPRSFTEAFFGQGTRLTVV.

This sequence joins TRBV15 and TRBJ2-2; 7 bases align to TRBD1. This CDR3 comprises 17 residues. Germline V gives CDR1 LNHNV, CDR2 YYDKDF (reference sequence). V dropped 3 bases and J dropped 5; count of bases not matched to a gene: 12. CDR3 sequence reads: CATSREWDSSDTGELFF. In DNA form, the CDR3 reads TGTGCCACCAGCAGGGAATGGGACAGCTCAGATACCGGGGAGCTGTTTTTT.

The V and J genes are TRBV9 and TRBJ2-1; 10 positions agree with TRBD2. Germline V gives CDR1 SGDLS, CDR2 YYNGEE. This CDR3 is built from 16 residues. Unmatched junction bases numbered 6, after V lost 2 bases and J lost 4 bases. The CDR3 sequence: CASSVSSGSSYNEQFF. CDR3 in DNA: TGTGCCAGCAGCGTCTCTAGCGGGAGTTCGTACAATGAGCAGTTCTTC.

The CDR3 nucleotides are TGTGCCAGCAGTTTGGGACCCGACAATGAGCAGTTCTTC. This encodes CASSLGPDNEQFF. The rearrangement uses TRBV6-5 and TRBJ2-1; D is perhaps TRBD1 or TRBD2 (5 bases each). CDR1 and CDR2 (germline): MNHEY, SVGAGI. This CDR3 comprises 13 residues. Trimming shortened V by 4 bases and J by 5 bases, and 9 bases separated the two germline ends.

This clone appeared a few times. The same CDR3 is also encoded by other DNA sequences in this sample. CDR3 protein: CASSLTGTFYNEQFF. CDR3 DNA: TGTGCCAGCAGCTTAACCGGGACTTTCTACAATGAGCAGTTCTTC. The chain joins TRBV7-9 to TRBJ2-1, with a weak D call TRBD2 (6 bases). Germline V gene sequence: CDR1 SEHNR, CDR2 FQNEAQ (reference sequence). The CDR3 loop spans 15 amino acids. V was cut by 2 bases and J by 3 bases, with 11 bases left in between.

The chain is built from TRBV25-1 and TRBJ2-3, with 8 positions matching TRBD1. Germline V CDR1 and CDR2: MGHDK, SYGVNS. The length of the CDR3 is 16 residues. After removal of 1 base from V and 5 bases from J, the junction contained 8 bases not matched to a gene. CDR3 nucleotide sequence: TGTGCCAGCAGTGAATCTGGCAGGGGGCATGAAGATACGCAGTATTTT. Encoded protein: CASSESGRGHEDTQYF.

The chain joins TRBV5-4 to TRBJ2-7; 8 nucleotides agree with TRBD1. CDR3 length: 16 residues. J gave up 4 bases and V 4 bases, and 13 bases lay outside the gene matches. Germline V lookup: CDR1 SGHNT, CDR2 YYREEE (reference sequence). The CDR3 sequence is CASSSEQGEGGYEQYF. The DNA of the CDR3 is TGTGCCAGCAGCAGCGAACAGGGGGAAGGAGGGTACGAGCAGTACTTC.

This clone is a singleton in its sample. The rearrangement uses TRBV6-5 and TRBJ1-2, with D perhaps matching TRBD1 (5 bases). V gave up 1 base and J gave up 6 bases, with 12 bases separating them. Germline V CDR1 and CDR2: MNHEY, SVGAGI. CDR3 length: 14 amino acids. The CDR3 sequence is CASSYYGGDDGYTF. CDR3 nucleotides: TGTGCCAGCAGTTACTATGGGGGTGACGATGGCTACACCTTC.

The chain's CDR3 is CASSPTSADTQYF. CDR3 nucleotides: TGTGCCAGCTCACCAACGAGCGCAGATACGCAGTATTTT. The rearrangement joins TRBV18 to TRBJ2-3; the D is unclear. V shed 2 bases and J shed 4 bases, with 7 bases lying between them. The length of the CDR3 is 13 residues. Per germline, CDR1 KGHSH and CDR2 LQKENI.

The gene calls are TRBV11-3 and TRBJ2-7; 8 bases agree with TRBD1. CDR1 is SGHNT and CDR2 is YENEEA in the germline V gene. The CDR3 is made up of 14 amino acids. V was clipped by 4 bases and J by 3 bases; unmatched bases: 5. The CDR3 DNA reads as TGTGCCAGCAGCTCGGCAGGGGGCGGCTACGAGCAGTACTTC. This codes for CASSSAGGGYEQYF.

The chain recombines TRBV28 with TRBJ1-5; TRBD1 might be the D (6 bases). V gave up 6 bases and J gave up 0 bases, with 9 bases separating them. Per germline, CDR1 MDHEN and CDR2 SYDVKM. The CDR3 is made up of 14 amino acids. The CDR3 nucleotides read TGTGCCAGCAGCCGGACAGATAGCAATCAGCCCCAGCATTTT. Translated: CASSRTDSNQPQHF.

The chain joins TRBV27 to TRBJ1-1, with 7 positions matching TRBD1. The CDR3 extends over 14 amino acids. V shed 5 bases, J shed 1 base, and the junction held 4 bases outside the gene matches. The germline V gene encodes CDR1 MNHEY and CDR2 SMNVEV (reference sequence). The chain's CDR3 is CASSIGTANTEAFF. The CDR3 DNA follows: TGTGCCAGCAGTATCGGGACAGCGAACACTGAAGCTTTCTTT.

This rearrangement joins TRBV2 to TRBJ2-7, with D uncertain. Trimming shortened V by 2 bases and J by 3 bases, and 11 bases separated the two germline ends. Per germline, CDR1 SNHLY and CDR2 FYNNEI. The CDR3 contains 14 residues. This CDR3 reads CASSEKTGFYEQYF. The CDR3 nucleotides are TGTGCCAGCAGTGAAAAGACCGGATTCTACGAGCAGTACTTC.

This clone showed up just once. The chain employs TRBV25-1 and TRBJ1-1; the match to TRBD1 covers 7 bases. Trimming cost V 6 bases and J 11 bases; bases outside gene matches: 9. Germline CDR1 MGHDK, CDR2 SYGVNS. The CDR3 consists of 12 residues. The CDR3 DNA reads as TGTGCCAGCAGACCCCTACAGGGGCCCGCTTTCTTT. Translated: CASRPLQGPAFF.

This chain connects TRBV7-2 to TRBJ2-1, with TRBD2 matching over 8 bases. CDR3 length: 15 residues. Germline CDR1 SGHTA, CDR2 FQGNSA. J was trimmed by 8 bases and V by 5 bases; bases with no gene match: 11. The DNA of the CDR3 is TGTGCCAGCAGCCGCGGGAGGTTGGCCTTGGATGAGCAGTTCTTC. It codes for CASSRGRLALDEQFF.